This T cell receptor (beta chain) emerged from a study of T-cell memory formation after mild COVID-19. CDR3 length: 11 amino acids. V lost 7 bases and J 1 base, leaving 4 bases between the germline ends. CDR1 MNHEY and CDR2 SVGEGT come from the germline V gene. TCRdb reprocessed the 5' RACE reads via MiXCR and lists one record per CDR3 protein. The table records a few hundred thousand distinct CDR3 sequences, more than 9% of them present only once. This clonotype was picked up a small number of times. A much larger clone differs from this one at a single base, so this may be a read error. The sequenced sample was PBMCs or a T cell subset sorted from them (not recorded which). This chain connects TRBV6-2 or TRBV6-3 to TRBJ1-1; D gene unclear. This clonotype was sampled from a man between 18 and 29 years old who had mild COVID-19 (a few samples of this study predate the infection). Cell type and time point are not known. CDR3 in amino acids: CASMENTEAFF. In nucleotides, the CDR3 is TGTGCCAGCATGGAGAACACTGAAGCTTTCTTT.